Listed here is a single TCR beta chain. V was shortened by 1 base and J by 2 bases, with 9 bases between the two germline ends. The CDR3 has 15 amino acids. Germline assignment: CDR1 SGHVS and CDR2 FQNEAQ. The data belong to a study of cytomegalovirus exposure and HLA in healthy donors. Repertoires were generated with immunoSEQ multiplex PCR, while TCRdb's copy carries only in-frame clones and drops some. The sample carries under 150,000 clones, 84% recorded once. The chain has TRBV7-8 and TRBJ2-1; weak D call: TRBD2 (7 bases). This receptor was obtained from a woman aged 30 to 39 in good health and CMV-seronegative. The specimen was PBMCs. As DNA, the CDR3 is TGTGCCAGCAGCTTAGTGGGGGGGCCCTACAATGAGCAGTTCTTC. Residues: CASSLVGGPYNEQFF.